The TCR beta chain under discussion was sequenced for a study of identifying expanded T cells in peripheral blood. Study outcomes and limitations: Technical replicates showed about 1.2 changed clones; roughly two weeks roughly 16; four weeks 19. Roughly 2-week clone count variance significantly increased as total template count grew.

Profiling relied on immunoSEQ multiplex PCR, and the TCRdb table lists in-frame clones only, not all of them. The sample consists of fewer than 65,000 clones, more than 70% of them appearing once. Collection occurred without any documented infections or immune events in donors. A note on this clone: Its cognate antigen is unknown.

Sample: blood. This clonotype was sampled from a person between 18 and 75 years old in good health.

Written as DNA, the CDR3 is TGCGCCAGCAGGACAACCCCAGGGACAGTTCCTTACGAGCAGTACTTC. It translates to CASRTTPGTVPYEQYF. The chain couples TRBV5-1 to TRBJ2-7, with 7 bases lining up with TRBD1. J lost 4 bases, V lost 5 bases, and 15 bases had no gene match. This CDR3 has 16 amino acids. Per the germline V gene, CDR1 is SGHRS and CDR2 is YFSETQ. Full variable domain (outside the CDR3, taken from reference TRBV5-1 and TRBJ2-7): KAGVTQTPRYLIKTRGQQVTLSCSPISGHRSVSWYQQTPGQGLQFLFEYFSETQRNKGNFPGRFSGRQFSNSRSEMNVSTLELGDSALYLCASRTTPGTVPYEQYFGPGTRLTVT.